This T cell receptor beta chain was obtained from a study of cytomegalovirus exposure and HLA in healthy donors. The CDR3 sequence is 16 residues long. With 4 bases removed from V and 1 base from J, the gap between germline ends came to 13 bases. The V gene's germline CDR1 is PRHDT and CDR2 FYEKMQ (reference sequence). Assay: immunoSEQ multiplex PCR; the TCRdb copy retains only in-frame clones and omits some. The sample carries roughly 260,000 clones, around nine tenths recorded once. This receptor was obtained from a man aged 18 to 30 in good health and CMV-seronegative. The genes are TRBV13 and TRBJ2-2, with D possibly matching TRBD2 (5 bases). The specimen sequenced was PBMCs. The CDR3 DNA reads as TGTGCCAGCAGCTGGGAGCCCGGGCTGAACACCGGGGAGCTGTTTTTT. Translating gives CASSWEPGLNTGELFF.